These T cell receptor beta chains were read from a single sample in a study of cytomegalovirus exposure and HLA in healthy donors. The repertoire was sequenced with immunoSEQ multiplex PCR; TCRdb's copy has only in-frame clones and lacks some. The data show 150,000 to 200,000 clones, around 80% seen once. What was sequenced was PBMCs. Receptors were obtained from a man aged 18 to 29 in good health and CMV-seronegative. CDR3s include the opening cysteine and the closing phenylalanine or tryptophan. The D gene is left open where the match is weak. Some rows mark clone size as missing; the rest say once, few, many or name a class of expanded clone.

clone_size j_call d_call v_call cdr3_nt cdr3_aa
- TRBJ1-1 TRBD1 TRBV5-1 TGCGCCAGCAGCCCTGATACAGGGGCGAACACTGAAGCTTTCTTT CASSPDTGANTEAFF
once TRBJ2-3 - TRBV12-2 TGTGCAAGTCGCCATCGAGGGGGCCTTCCGCGGGAGCAGTATTTT CASRHRGGLPREQYF
- TRBJ2-5 - TRBV5-4 TGTGCCAGCAGCTTTAGGAGTACGGAGACCCAGTACTTC CASSFRSTETQYF
- TRBJ2-5 - TRBV7-2 TGTGCCAGCAGCTTATACAAAGAGACCCAGTACTTC CASSLYKETQYF
- TRBJ2-1 TRBD2 TRBV7-7 TGTGCTAGCAGCTTAGGGACTAGCACATACAATGAGCAGTTCTTC CASSLGTSTYNEQFF
- TRBJ1-1 TRBD1 TRBV2 TGTGCCAGCAGGGAGGGACAGCGGAACACTGAAGCTTTCTTT CASREGQRNTEAFF
- TRBJ2-5 - TRBV5-1 TGCGCCAGCAGCTTGGGGCAGGGCCAAGAGACCCAGTACTTC CASSLGQGQETQYF
- TRBJ2-3 TRBD2 TRBV2 TGTGCCAGCAGTGACCCGGGAGGGATCACAGATACGCAGTATTTT CASSDPGGITDTQYF
- TRBJ2-7 TRBD1 TRBV7-9 TGTTCCAGCAGCCGTCTCCGGGACAGGGGATCCCACGAGCAGTACTTC CSSSRLRDRGSHEQYF
- TRBJ1-2 TRBD1 TRBV28 TGTGCCAGCAGGCCGGGACAGACTTATGGCTACACCTTC CASRPGQTYGYTF
few TRBJ1-3 - TRBV11-2 TGTGCCAGCAGCCCCCATCCGGCTGGAAACACCATATATTTT CASSPHPAGNTIYF
- TRBJ1-2 TRBD1 TRBV4-3 TGCGCCAGCAATGAGGGGGGAGACAGGGGGAACTATGGCTACACCTTC CASNEGGDRGNYGYTF
- TRBJ2-3 - TRBV19 TGTGCCAGTAGTATGCAGGGCCGCACAGATACGCAGTATTTT CASSMQGRTDTQYF
- TRBJ2-7 - TRBV11-2 TGTGCCAGCAGCCCCGGGACATTGCCCTACGAGCAGTACTTC CASSPGTLPYEQYF
- TRBJ1-4 TRBD1 TRBV7-2 TGTGCCAGCAGCTTTAGTCCGGGACAGGGGGCTGAAAAACTGTTTTTT CASSFSPGQGAEKLFF
- TRBJ1-4 - TRBV27 TGTGCCAGCAGTTCCGGTTATAAAAAACTGTTTTTT CASSSGYKKLFF
- TRBJ2-7 - TRBV7-9 TGTGCCAGCAGCTTAGGAGTTCGGGGCTCCTACGAGCAGTACTTC CASSLGVRGSYEQYF
- TRBJ2-7 TRBD1 TRBV5-1 TGCGCCAGCAGCTTGTCCCCGGGACAGAACTACGAGCAGTACTTC CASSLSPGQNYEQYF
- TRBJ1-5 - TRBV27 TGTGCCAGCAGTTCCGGACTGTACAATCAGCCCCAGCATTTT CASSSGLYNQPQHF
- TRBJ2-1 TRBD2 TRBV7-9 TGTGCCAGCAGCTCGAGTAGCGGGAAGTACAATGAGCAGTTCTTC CASSSSSGKYNEQFF
- TRBJ2-1 - TRBV19 TGTGCCAGTAGGGAGCGGAGCTCCTACAATGAGCAGTTCTTC CASRERSSYNEQFF
- TRBJ2-2 TRBD1 TRBV6-5 TGTGCCAGCAGTTACTCTATGGGACAGTCCGGGGAGCTGTTTTTT CASSYSMGQSGELFF
once TRBJ2-5 - TRBV15 TGTGCCACCAGCAGAGAAGTGCCCGGCCCCGACAGTCAAGAGACCCAGTACTTC CATSREVPGPDSQETQYF
- TRBJ2-7 - TRBV7-2 TGTGCCAGCAGCTTAACGGTGCCCTACGAGCAGTACTTC CASSLTVPYEQYF